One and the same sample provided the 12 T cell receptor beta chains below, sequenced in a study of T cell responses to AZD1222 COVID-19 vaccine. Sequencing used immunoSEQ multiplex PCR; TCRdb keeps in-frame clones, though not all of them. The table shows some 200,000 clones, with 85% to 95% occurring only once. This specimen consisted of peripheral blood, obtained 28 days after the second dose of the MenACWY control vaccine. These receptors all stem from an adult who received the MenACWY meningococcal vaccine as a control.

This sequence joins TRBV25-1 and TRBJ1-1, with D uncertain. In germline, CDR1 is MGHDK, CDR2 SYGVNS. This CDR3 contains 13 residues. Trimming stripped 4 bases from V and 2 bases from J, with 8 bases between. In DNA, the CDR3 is TGTGCCAGCAGTGGGCGGGAAAACACTGAAGCTTTCTTT. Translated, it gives CASSGRENTEAFF.

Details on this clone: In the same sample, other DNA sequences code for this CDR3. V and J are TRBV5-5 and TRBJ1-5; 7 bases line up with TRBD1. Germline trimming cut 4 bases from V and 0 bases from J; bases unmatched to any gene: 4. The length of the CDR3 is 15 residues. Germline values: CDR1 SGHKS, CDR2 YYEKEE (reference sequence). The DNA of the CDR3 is TGTGCCAGCAGCAGCGGACAGGCTAGCAATCAGCCCCAGCATTTT. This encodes CASSSGQASNQPQHF.

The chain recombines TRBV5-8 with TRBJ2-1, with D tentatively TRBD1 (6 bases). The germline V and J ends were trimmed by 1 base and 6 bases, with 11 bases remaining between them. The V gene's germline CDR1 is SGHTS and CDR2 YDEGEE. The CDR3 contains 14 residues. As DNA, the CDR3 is TGTGCCAGCAGCTTGATGGGGGCCGGCAATGAGCAGTTCTTC. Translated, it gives CASSLMGAGNEQFF. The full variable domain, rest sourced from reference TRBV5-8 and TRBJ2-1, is EAGVTQSPTHLIKTRGQQATLRCSPISGHTSVYWYQQALGLGLQFLLWYDEGEERNRGNFPPRFSGRQFPNYSSELNVNALELEDSALYLCASSLMGAGNEQFFGPGTRLTVL.

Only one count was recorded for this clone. The DNA for the CDR3 is TGTGCCAGCAGTTACCTCTCGCAGGGACAGAGCAATGAGCAGTTCTTC. Protein: CASSYLSQGQSNEQFF. The chain employs TRBV6-5 and TRBJ2-1; 7 nucleotides align to TRBD1. J was trimmed by 6 bases and V by 2 bases; bases with no gene match: 10. The CDR3 sequence is 16 residues long. The germline CDR1 and CDR2 sequences are MNHEY and SVGAGI.

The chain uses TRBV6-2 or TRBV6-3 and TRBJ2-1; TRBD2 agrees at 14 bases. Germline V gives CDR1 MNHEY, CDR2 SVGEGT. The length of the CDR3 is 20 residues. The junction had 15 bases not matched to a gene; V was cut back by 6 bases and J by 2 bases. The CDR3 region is CASSDLDLTSGRGAYNEQFF. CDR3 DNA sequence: TGTGCCAGCAGCGATCTTGACTTGACTAGCGGGAGGGGGGCCTACAATGAGCAGTTCTTC.

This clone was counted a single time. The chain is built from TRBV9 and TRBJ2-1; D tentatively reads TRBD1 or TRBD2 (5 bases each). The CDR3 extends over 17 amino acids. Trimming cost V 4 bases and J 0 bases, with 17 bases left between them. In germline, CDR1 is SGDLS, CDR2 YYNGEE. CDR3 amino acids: CASSNTRGGGSYNEQFF. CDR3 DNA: TGTGCCAGCAGCAATACTAGGGGCGGTGGCTCCTACAATGAGCAGTTCTTC. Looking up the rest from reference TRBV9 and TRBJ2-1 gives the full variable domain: DSGVTQTPKHLITATGQRVTLRCSPRSGDLSVYWYQQSLDQGLQFLIQYYNGEERAKGNILERFSAQQFPDLHSELNLSSLELGDSALYFCASSNTRGGGSYNEQFFGPGTRLTVL.

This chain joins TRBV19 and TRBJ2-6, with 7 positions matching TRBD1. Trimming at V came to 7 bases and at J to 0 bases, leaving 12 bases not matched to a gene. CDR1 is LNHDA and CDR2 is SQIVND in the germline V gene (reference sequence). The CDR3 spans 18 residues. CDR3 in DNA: TGTGCCAGTACTGATGGGTACAGGGGTTACTCTGGGGCCAACGTCCTGACTTTC. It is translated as CASTDGYRGYSGANVLTF.

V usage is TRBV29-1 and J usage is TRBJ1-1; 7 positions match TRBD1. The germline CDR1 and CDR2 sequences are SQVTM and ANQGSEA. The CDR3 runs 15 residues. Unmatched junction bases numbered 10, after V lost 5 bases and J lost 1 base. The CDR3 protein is CSVQPLGTANTEAFF. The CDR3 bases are TGCAGCGTTCAGCCACTGGGGACAGCGAACACTGAAGCTTTCTTT.

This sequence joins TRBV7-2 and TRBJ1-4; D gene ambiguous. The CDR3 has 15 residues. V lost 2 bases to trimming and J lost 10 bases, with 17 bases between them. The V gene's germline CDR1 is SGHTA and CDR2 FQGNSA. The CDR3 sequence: CASSLRRAGQGKLFF. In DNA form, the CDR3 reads TGTGCCAGCAGCTTACGGCGGGCCGGCCAAGGAAAACTGTTTTTT.

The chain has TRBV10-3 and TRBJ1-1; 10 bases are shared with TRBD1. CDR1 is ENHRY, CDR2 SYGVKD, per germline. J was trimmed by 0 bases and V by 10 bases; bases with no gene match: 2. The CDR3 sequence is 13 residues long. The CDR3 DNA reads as TGTGCCACCGGGACAGGGGTGAACACTGAAGCTTTCTTT. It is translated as CATGTGVNTEAFF.

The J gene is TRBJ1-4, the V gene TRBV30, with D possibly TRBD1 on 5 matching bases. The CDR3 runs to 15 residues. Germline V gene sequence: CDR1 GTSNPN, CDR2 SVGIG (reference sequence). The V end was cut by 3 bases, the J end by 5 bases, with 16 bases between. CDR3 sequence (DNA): TGTGCCTGGAGCGGATCCGGGGGGTTCAATGAAAAACTGTTTTTT. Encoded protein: CAWSGSGGFNEKLFF.

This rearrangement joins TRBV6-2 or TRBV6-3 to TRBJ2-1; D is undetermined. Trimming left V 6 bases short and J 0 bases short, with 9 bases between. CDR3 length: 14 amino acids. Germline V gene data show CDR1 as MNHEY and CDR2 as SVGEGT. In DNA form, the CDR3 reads TGTGCCAGCAGCCCAGAAGGCTCCTACAATGAGCAGTTCTTC. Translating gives CASSPEGSYNEQFF.